Sequencing of this T cell receptor (beta chain) was carried out in a study of metastatic and nonmetastatic thyroid tumors. This clone has only a few counts. TCRdb re-called the PCR reads via MiXCR. The table lists 32,000 or so clones, about 17% of them singletons. Thyroid surgery was performed in patients who had received no treatment beforehand. The CDR3 consists of 13 residues. From germline, CDR1 is ENHRY and CDR2 SYGVKD. Deletions cut 10 bases from V and 5 bases from J, with 14 bases between. Sequencing was carried out using blood. The chain couples TRBV10-3 to TRBJ1-4, with unresolved D. The clonotype originates from a male donor with papillary thyroid cancer or a benign thyroid nodule (not recorded which). Some clones in this sample may be carry-over from other donors' samples. The CDR3 loop is CATSDGENEKLFF. The CDR3 DNA reads TGTGCCACCTCAGACGGTGAGAATGAAAAACTGTTTTTT.